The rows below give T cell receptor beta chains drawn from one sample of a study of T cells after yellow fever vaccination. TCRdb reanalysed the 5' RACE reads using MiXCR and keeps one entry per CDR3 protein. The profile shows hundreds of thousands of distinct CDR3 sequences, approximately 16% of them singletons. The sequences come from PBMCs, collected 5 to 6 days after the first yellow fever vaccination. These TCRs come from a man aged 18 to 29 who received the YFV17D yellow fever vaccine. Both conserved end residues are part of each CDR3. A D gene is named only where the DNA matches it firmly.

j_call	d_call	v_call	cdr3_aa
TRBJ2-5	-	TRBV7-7	CASSWGVLETQYF
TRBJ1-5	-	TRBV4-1	CASSQDLGTNQPQHF
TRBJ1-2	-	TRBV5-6	CASSLGPGVSYGYTF
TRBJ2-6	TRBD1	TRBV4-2	CASSRHRDRIPGANVLTF
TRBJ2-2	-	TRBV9	CASSVESGYTGELFF
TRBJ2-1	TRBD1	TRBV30	CAWKVRDRIYNEQFF
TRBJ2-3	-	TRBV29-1	CSVVGRGVGTQYF
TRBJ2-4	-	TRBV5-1	CASSPAGAKNIQYF
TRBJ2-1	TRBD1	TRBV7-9	CASSTPGQGYNEQFF
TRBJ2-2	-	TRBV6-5	CASTRARGPSNTGELFF
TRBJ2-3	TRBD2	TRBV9	CASSVAGGEDTQYF
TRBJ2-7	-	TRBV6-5	CASSSGRIYEQYF
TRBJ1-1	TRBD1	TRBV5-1	CASSLDQGARNTEAFF
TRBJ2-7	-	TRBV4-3	CASSRSRGSSDYEQYF
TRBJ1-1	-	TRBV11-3	CASSLGGAREAFF
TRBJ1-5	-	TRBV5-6	CASSFRQSNQPQHF
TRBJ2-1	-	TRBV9	CASSGTISYNEQFF
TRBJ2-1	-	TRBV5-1	CASSSSLALPHEQFF
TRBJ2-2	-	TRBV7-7	CASSFSSGGPSNTGELFF
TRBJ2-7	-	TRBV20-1	CSARDRISYEQYF
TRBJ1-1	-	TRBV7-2	CASSRSTGNTEAFF
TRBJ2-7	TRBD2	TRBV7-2	CASSYLGSGGYEQYF
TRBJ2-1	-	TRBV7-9	CASSLAVGGLYNEQFF
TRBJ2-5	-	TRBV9	CASSPNAREETQYF
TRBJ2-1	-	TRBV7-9	CASKLSGSSYNEQFF
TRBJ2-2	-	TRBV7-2	CASSPTLGGRNGELFF
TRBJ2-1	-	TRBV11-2	CASQGSSSYNEQFF
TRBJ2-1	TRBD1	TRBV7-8	CASSLENRGQRNEQFF
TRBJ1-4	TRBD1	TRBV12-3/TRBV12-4	CASSLGQSYEKLFF
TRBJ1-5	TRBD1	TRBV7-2	CASQTGGQPQHF